The 11 T cell receptor beta chains reported below all come from one sample, sequenced in a study of blood T cell repertoires in COVID-19. Generated by immunoSEQ multiplex PCR, the TCRdb table keeps only in-frame clones and is missing some. The sample consists of some 270,000 clones, nearly 90% of them appearing once. Sequencing used peripheral blood. These receptors were collected from a woman aged 55-75 years with COVID-19, enrolled during active disease.

The chain has TRBV7-2 and TRBJ1-6; tentatively, D is TRBD1 (6 bases). V lost 2 bases, J lost 8 bases, and 10 bases lay in between. The CDR3 consists of 14 residues. Germline CDR1 and CDR2: SGHTA and FQGNSA. The CDR3 DNA reads as TGTGCCAGCAGCTTACCAGGGGCGGATTCACCCCTCCACTTT. Encoded protein: CASSLPGADSPLHF.

The chain carries TRBV19 and TRBJ1-1; D is possibly TRBD1 (6 bases). CDR3 size: 15 residues. The ends were cut back, 6 bases at V and 1 base at J, with 15 bases in the middle. Germline CDR1 LNHDA, CDR2 SQIVND (reference sequence). CDR3 residues: CASSVPRGQNTEAFF. The CDR3 nucleotides read TGTGCCAGTAGCGTACCCAGGGGTCAGAACACTGAAGCTTTCTTT.

This clone was counted once. V and J are TRBV5-4 and TRBJ1-2, with D unresolved. V was shortened by 0 bases and J by 8 bases, with 17 bases between the two germline ends. The CDR3 is made up of 15 amino acids. Germline lookup yields CDR1 SGHNT and CDR2 YYREEE (reference sequence). The CDR3 region is CASSLAGRLGGGYTF. The CDR3 DNA reads as TGTGCCAGCAGCTTGGCAGGACGCCTGGGAGGAGGCTACACCTTC.

The chain employs TRBV27 and TRBJ1-5, with 8 bases identical to TRBD1. The germline gives CDR1 MNHEY, CDR2 SMNVEV (reference sequence). This CDR3 contains 16 residues. With V trimmed by 6 bases and J by 4 bases, 11 bases remained unmatched. CDR3: CASRSITGGGNQPQHF. For the CDR3, the DNA is TGTGCCAGCAGGTCAATAACAGGGGGAGGTAATCAGCCCCAGCATTTT.

The J gene is TRBJ2-2, the V gene TRBV7-6; D uncertain. V was clipped by 4 bases and J by 1 base, with 16 bases between them. This CDR3 region has 17 residues. From germline, CDR1 is SGHVS and CDR2 FNYEAQ. CDR3 amino acids: CASSSQVTSLNTGELFF. CDR3 in DNA: TGTGCCAGCAGCTCCCAGGTGACATCCTTGAACACCGGGGAGCTGTTTTTT. Full variable domain (outside the CDR3, taken from reference TRBV7-6 and TRBJ2-2): GAGVSQSPRYKVTKRGQDVALRCDPISGHVSLYWYRQALGQGPEFLTYFNYEAQQDKSGLPNDRFSAERPEGSISTLTIQRTEQRDSAMYRCASSSQVTSLNTGELFFGEGSRLTVL.

The chain uses TRBV7-2 and TRBJ2-5, with 11 bases aligning to TRBD2. After removal of 1 base from V and 5 bases from J, the junction contained 9 bases not matched to a gene. This CDR3 comprises 17 residues. Per germline, CDR1 SGHTA and CDR2 FQGNSA. The CDR3: CASSLGLAGGRAETQYF. CDR3 DNA sequence: TGTGCCAGCAGCTTAGGGCTAGCGGGGGGTAGGGCGGAGACCCAGTACTTC.

J is TRBJ2-3 and V is TRBV7-9, with TRBD2 identical over 9 bases. V lost 5 bases to trimming and J lost 4 bases; unmatched junction nucleotides: 4. Germline-derived CDR1 and CDR2 are SEHNR and FQNEAQ (reference sequence). The CDR3 spans 14 residues. The CDR3 reads CASSRTSAADTQYF. The DNA of the CDR3 is TGTGCCAGCAGCCGGACTAGCGCCGCAGATACGCAGTATTTT.

The chain's CDR3 is CASSLPGFYGYTF. The CDR3, as DNA: TGTGCCAGCAGCTTGCCAGGGTTCTATGGCTACACCTTC. The chain joins TRBV7-2 to TRBJ1-2; D might be TRBD1 (5 bases). This CDR3 spans 13 amino acids. Trimming took off 3 bases at V and 4 bases at J, with 9 bases between the two ends. The V gene's germline CDR1 is SGHTA and CDR2 FQGNSA.

This rearrangement joins TRBV21-1 to TRBJ2-7; the table's D call of TRBD2 was not tested on the DNA. TRBV21-1 is a pseudogene locus. The CDR3 sequence is 17 residues long. The CDR3 here is CASSKLQLSSQRYEQYF. CDR3 nucleotides: TGTGCCAGCAGCAAACTCCAACTTAGTTCACAGCGGTACGAGCAGTACTTC.

The V call is TRBV5-6, the J call TRBJ2-3; 10 nucleotides match TRBD2. The CDR3 runs to 16 residues. The trim removed 2 bases at V and 5 bases at J, leaving 8 bases unmatched. From germline, CDR1 is SGHDT and CDR2 YYEEEE. The DNA of the CDR3 is TGTGCCAGCAGCTTTGACAAGCGGGGGGGCTTAGATACGCAGTATTTT. This translates into CASSFDKRGGLDTQYF.

The J gene is TRBJ1-4, the V gene TRBV19, with 9 positions matching TRBD1. V shed 3 bases, J shed 8 bases, and the junction held 7 bases outside the gene matches. The germline CDR1 and CDR2 sequences are LNHDA and SQIVND (reference sequence). This CDR3 comprises 15 residues. Here the CDR3 DNA reads TGTGCCAGTAGTATGGGGACAGGGCTGTGGGAAAAACTGTTTTTT. Translation gives CASSMGTGLWEKLFF.